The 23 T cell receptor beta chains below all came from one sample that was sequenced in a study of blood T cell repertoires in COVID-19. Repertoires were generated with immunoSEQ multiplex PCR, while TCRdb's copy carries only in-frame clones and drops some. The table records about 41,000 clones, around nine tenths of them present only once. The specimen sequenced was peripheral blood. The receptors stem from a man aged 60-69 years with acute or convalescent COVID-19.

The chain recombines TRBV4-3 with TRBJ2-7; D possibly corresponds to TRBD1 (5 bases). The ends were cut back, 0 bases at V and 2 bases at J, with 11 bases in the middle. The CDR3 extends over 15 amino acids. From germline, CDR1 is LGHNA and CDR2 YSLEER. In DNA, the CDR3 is TGCGCCAGCAGCCAAGATAGGAGACAGCCCTACGAGCAGTACTTC. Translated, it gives CASSQDRRQPYEQYF.

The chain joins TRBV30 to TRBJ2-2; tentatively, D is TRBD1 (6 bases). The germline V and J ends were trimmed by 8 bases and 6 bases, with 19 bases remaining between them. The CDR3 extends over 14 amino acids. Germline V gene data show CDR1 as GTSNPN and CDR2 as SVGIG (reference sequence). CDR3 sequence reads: CAGPRWQGSGELFF. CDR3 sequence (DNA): TGTGCCGGACCTAGGTGGCAGGGGTCCGGGGAGCTGTTTTTT.

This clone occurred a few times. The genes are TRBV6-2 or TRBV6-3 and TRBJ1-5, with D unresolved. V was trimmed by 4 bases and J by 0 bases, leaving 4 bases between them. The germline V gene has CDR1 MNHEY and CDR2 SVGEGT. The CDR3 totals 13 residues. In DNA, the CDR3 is TGTGCCAGCAGTTTCGTTAGCAATCAGCCCCAGCATTTT. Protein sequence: CASSFVSNQPQHF.

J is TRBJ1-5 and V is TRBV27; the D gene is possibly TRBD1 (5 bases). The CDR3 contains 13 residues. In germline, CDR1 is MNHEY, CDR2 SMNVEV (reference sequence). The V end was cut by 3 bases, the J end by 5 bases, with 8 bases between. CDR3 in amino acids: CASSFSRDQPQHF. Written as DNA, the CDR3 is TGTGCCAGCAGTTTTTCCAGGGATCAGCCCCAGCATTTT.

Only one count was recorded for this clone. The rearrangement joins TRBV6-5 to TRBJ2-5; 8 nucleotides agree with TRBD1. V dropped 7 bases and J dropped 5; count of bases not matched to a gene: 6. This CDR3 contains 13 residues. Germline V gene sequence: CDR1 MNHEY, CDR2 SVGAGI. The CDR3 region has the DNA TGTGCCAGCACCAGGGGGCAGGAGGAGACCCAGTACTTC. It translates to CASTRGQEETQYF.

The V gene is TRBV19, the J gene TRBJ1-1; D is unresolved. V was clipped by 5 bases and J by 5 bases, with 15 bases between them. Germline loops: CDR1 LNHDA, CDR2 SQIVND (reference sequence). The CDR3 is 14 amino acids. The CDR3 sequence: CASSPRDVITEAFF. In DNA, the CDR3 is TGTGCCAGTAGTCCCCGGGATGTTATTACTGAAGCTTTCTTT.

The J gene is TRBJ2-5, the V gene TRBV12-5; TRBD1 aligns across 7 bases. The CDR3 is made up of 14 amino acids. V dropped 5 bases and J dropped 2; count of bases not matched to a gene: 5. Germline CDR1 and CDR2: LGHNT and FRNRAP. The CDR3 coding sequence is TGTGCTAGTGGTCTGGGACAGAGTCAAGAGACCCAGTACTTC. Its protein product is CASGLGQSQETQYF.

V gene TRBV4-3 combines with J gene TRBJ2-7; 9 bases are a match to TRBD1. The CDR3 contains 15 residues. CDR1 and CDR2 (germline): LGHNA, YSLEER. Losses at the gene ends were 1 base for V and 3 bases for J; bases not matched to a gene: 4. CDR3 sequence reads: CASSQGTGEFYEQYF. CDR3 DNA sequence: TGCGCCAGCAGCCAAGGGACAGGGGAATTCTACGAGCAGTACTTC.

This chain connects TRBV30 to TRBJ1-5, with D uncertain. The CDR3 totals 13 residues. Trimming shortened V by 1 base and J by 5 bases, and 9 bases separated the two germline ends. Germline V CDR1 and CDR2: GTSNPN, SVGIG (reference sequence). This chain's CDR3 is CAWSASGDQPQHF. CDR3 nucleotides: TGTGCCTGGAGTGCCTCCGGGGATCAGCCCCAGCATTTT.

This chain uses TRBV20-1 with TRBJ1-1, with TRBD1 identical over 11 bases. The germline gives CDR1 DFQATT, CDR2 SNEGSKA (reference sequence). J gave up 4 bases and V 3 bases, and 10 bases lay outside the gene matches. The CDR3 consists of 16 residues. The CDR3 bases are TGCAGTGCTAGTGTCGTGGACAGGGGGCCCAGCACTGAAGCTTTCTTT. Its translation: CSASVVDRGPSTEAFF.

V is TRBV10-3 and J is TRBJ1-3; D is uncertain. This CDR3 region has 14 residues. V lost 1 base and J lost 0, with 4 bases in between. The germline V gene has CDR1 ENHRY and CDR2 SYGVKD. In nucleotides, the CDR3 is TGTGCCATCAGTGAGTTCAGCTCTGGAAACACCATATATTTT. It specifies CAISEFSSGNTIYF.

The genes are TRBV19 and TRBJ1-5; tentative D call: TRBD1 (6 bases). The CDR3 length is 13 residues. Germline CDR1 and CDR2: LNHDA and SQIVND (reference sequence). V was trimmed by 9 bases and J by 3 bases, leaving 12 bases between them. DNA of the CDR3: TGTGCCAGCTCTACAGGGTCCAATCAGCCCCAGCATTTT. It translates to CASSTGSNQPQHF.

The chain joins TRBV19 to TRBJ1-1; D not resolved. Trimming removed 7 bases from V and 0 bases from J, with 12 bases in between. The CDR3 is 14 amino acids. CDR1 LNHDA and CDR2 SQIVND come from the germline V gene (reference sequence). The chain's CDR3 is CASTHRTLNTEAFF. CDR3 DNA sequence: TGTGCCAGTACCCACCGTACATTGAACACTGAAGCTTTCTTT.

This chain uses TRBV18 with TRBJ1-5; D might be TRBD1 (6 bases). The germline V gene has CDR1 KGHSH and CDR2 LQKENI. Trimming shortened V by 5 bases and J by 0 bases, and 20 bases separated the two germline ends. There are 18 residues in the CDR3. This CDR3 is CASSADSSGHVSNQPQHF. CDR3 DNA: TGTGCCAGCTCAGCGGATTCCTCGGGACATGTTAGCAATCAGCCCCAGCATTTT.

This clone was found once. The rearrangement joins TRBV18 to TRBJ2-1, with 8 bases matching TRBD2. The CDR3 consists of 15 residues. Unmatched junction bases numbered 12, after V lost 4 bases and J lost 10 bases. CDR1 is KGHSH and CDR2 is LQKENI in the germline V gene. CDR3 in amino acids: CASSQTRAGVNEQFF. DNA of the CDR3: TGTGCCAGCTCACAGACTAGAGCGGGGGTAAACGAGCAGTTCTTC.

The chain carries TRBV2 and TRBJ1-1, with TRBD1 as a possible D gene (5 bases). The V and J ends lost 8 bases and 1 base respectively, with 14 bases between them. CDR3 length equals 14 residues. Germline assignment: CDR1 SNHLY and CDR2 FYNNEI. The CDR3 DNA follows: TGTGCCAGCTCCTGGGGGAGGAAGAACACTGAAGCTTTCTTT. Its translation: CASSWGRKNTEAFF.

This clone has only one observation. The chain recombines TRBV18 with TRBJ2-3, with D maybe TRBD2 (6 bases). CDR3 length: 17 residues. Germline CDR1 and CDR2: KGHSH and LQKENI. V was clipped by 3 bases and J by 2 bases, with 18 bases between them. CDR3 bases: TGTGCCAGCTCACCCTCAAACCGGGGGACCCTCACAGATACGCAGTATTTT. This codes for CASSPSNRGTLTDTQYF.

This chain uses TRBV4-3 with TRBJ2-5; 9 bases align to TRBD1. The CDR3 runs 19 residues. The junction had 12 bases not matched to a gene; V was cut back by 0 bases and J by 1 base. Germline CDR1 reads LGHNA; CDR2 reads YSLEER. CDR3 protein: CASSQERRRTGGFQETQYF. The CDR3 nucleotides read TGCGCCAGCAGCCAAGAGAGGCGAAGAACAGGGGGCTTCCAAGAGACCCAGTACTTC.

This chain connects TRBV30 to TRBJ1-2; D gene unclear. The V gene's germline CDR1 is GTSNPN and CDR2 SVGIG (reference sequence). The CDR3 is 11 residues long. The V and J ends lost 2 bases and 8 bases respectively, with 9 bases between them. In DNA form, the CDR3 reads TGTGCCTGGAGTCCAGGAGGAGGCTACACCTTC. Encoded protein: CAWSPGGGYTF.

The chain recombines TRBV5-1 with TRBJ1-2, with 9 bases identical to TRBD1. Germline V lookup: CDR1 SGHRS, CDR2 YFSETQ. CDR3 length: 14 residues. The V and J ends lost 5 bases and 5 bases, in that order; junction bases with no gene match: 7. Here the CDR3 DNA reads TGCGCCAGCAGTGTCCCGGGACAGGGATATGGCTACACCTTC. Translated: CASSVPGQGYGYTF.

Here the CDR3 reads CASSRGTSGGRQETQYF. CDR3 sequence (DNA): TGTGCCAGCAGCCGAGGGACTAGCGGGGGACGACAAGAGACCCAGTACTTC. V is TRBV7-3 and J is TRBJ2-5; TRBD2 matches 14 bases. The CDR3 runs to 17 residues. The trim removed 5 bases at V and 2 bases at J, leaving 7 bases unmatched. Germline CDR1 reads SGHTA; CDR2 reads FQGTGA. Based on the CDR3 plus reference TRBV7-3 and TRBJ2-5, the full variable domain is GAGVSQTPSNKVTEKGKYVELRCDPISGHTALYWYRQSLGQGPEFLIYFQGTGAADDSGLPNDRFFAVRPEGSVSTLKIQRTERGDSAVYLCASSRGTSGGRQETQYFGPGTRLLVL.

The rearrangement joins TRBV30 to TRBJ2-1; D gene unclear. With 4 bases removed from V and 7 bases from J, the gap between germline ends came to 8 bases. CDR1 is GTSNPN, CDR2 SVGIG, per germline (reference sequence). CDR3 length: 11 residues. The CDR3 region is CAWTNWNEQFF. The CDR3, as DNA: TGTGCCTGGACCAACTGGAATGAGCAGTTCTTC. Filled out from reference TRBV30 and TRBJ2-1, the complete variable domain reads SQTIHQWPATLVQPVGSPLSLECTVEGTSNPNLYWYRQAAGRGLQLLFYSVGIGQISSEVPQNLSASRPQDRQFILSSKKLLLSDSGFYLCAWTNWNEQFFGPGTRLTVL.

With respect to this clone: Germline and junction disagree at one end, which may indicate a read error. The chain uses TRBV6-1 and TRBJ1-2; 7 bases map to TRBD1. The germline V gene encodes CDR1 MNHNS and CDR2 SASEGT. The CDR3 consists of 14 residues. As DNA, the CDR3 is TGTGCCAGCAGGGAAGGGACAGCTAACTATGGCTACACCTTC. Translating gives CASREGTANYGYTF.